The rows below give T cell receptor beta chains drawn from one sample of a study of blood T cell repertoires in COVID-19. Only in-frame clones appear in the TCRdb table, and some are missing; sequencing was by immunoSEQ multiplex PCR. The table lists around 150,000 clones, 75% to 90% of them singletons. The specimen sequenced was PBMCs or T cells enriched from blood (not recorded which). Receptors originate from a woman aged 55 to 70 who had recovered from COVID-19. The CDR3 runs from the conserved cysteine through the conserved F or W.

v_call cdr3_length cdr3_aa
TRBV4-1 15 CASSQEPAGGYGYTF
TRBV7-2 15 CASSFRTSREETQYF
TRBV5-1 17 CASSKLTSGGASSEQFF
TRBV12-3/TRBV12-4 12 CASSFGGGGYTF
TRBV7-3 15 CASSPSGGPLDEQFF
TRBV6-5 15 CASSYSTGGANEQFF
TRBV18 16 CASSPPQLGGRETQYF
TRBV14 15 CASSSRQAHPTEAFF
TRBV12-3/TRBV12-4 13 CASSFGGGNGYTF
TRBV30 14 CAWSFDRNTGELFF
TRBV7-9 13 CASSRTGSDEAFF
TRBV19 16 CASSPFRQGKDTEAFF
TRBV11-2 14 CASSPNAVNTEAFF
TRBV12-5 18 CASGLTHTGTSGAHEQFF
TRBV29-1 14 CSVELATSRETQYF
TRBV5-6 15 CASSLIGQVGRGYTF